This T cell receptor (beta chain) was recovered during a study of OX40 agonist ivuxolimab in advanced cancers. Turning to the study itself: Every 2 weeks, patients got intravenous ivuxolimab at one of six dose levels (0.01-10 mg/kg). Hepatocellular carcinoma, melanoma, renal cell or head and neck cancer occurred in dose-escalation patients.

This table comes from immunoSEQ multiplex PCR, and its TCRdb copy is limited to in-frame clones, with some not included. The data hold tens of thousands of clones, with more than 85% observed a single time. Points on this clone: Its target is unknown.

Germline assignment: CDR1 SNHLY and CDR2 FYNNEI. The CDR3 covers 16 residues. The V segment lost 7 bases and the J segment 6 bases; nucleotides outside the gene matches: 7. General observations from the study: CD4+ and CD8+ blood T cells expanded clonally by week 6 at 0.1 to 3.0 mg/kg. Averaged across samples, CD8+ T cells carried more expanded clones than CD4+ did.

This material consisted of CD4+ or CD8+ T cells sorted from blood, taken in a trial of the OX40 agonist ivuxolimab. The chain carries TRBV2 and TRBJ2-3; the match to TRBD2 covers 16 bases. This clonotype was sampled from an adult with an advanced solid tumor such as melanoma, head and neck, liver or kidney cancer. The DNA of the CDR3 is TGTGCCAGCAAATTCATGGGACTAGCGGGAGGGGATACGCAGTATTTT. It translates to CASKFMGLAGGDTQYF.